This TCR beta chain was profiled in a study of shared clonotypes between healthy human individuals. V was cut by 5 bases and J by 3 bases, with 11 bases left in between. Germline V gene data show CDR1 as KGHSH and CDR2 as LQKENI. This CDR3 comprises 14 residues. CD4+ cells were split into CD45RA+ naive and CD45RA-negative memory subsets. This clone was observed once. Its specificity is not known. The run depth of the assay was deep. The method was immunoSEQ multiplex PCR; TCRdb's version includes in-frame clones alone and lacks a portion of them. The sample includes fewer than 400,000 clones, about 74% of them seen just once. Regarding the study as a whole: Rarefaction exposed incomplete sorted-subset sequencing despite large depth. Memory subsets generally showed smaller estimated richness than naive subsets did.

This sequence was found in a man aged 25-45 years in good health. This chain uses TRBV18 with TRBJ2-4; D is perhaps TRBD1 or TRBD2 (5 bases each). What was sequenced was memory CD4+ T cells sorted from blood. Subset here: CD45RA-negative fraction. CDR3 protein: CASSVRGDKNIQYF. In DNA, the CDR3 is TGTGCCAGCTCAGTAAGAGGGGACAAAAACATTCAGTACTTC.